This T cell receptor (beta chain) was identified during a study of blood T cell repertoires in COVID-19. As for the study in general: PBMCs, B-cell-depleted T cells, or T cells were the source of the cDNA or gDNA that made up the material.

CDR1 is MNHEY and CDR2 is SVGAGI in the germline V gene. The CDR3 spans 12 residues. J gave up 11 bases and V 0 bases, and 3 bases lay outside the gene matches. TCRdb's copy holds only in-frame clones and misses some; the assay was immunoSEQ multiplex PCR. The data hold roughly 250,000 clones, with roughly 87% observed a single time. V and J are TRBV6-5 and TRBJ1-1, with 7 bases lining up with TRBD1. Sequencing used peripheral blood. This TCR came from a man aged 55-75 years who had recovered from COVID-19. CDR3 DNA sequence: TGTGCCAGCAGTTACTCTCAGGGGGTGGCTTTCTTT. It encodes CASSYSQGVAFF.